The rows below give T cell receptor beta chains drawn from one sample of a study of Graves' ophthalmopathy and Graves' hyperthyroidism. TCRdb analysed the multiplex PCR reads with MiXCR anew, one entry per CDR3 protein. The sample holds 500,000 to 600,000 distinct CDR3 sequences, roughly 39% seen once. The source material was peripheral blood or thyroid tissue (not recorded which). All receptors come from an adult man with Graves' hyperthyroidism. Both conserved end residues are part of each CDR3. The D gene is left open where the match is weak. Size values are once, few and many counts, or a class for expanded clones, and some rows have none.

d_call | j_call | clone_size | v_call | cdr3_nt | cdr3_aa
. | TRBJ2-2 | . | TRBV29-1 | TGCAGCGTGGGCAGGGGGGTTGGCACCGGGGAGCTGTTTTTT | CSVGRGVGTGELFF
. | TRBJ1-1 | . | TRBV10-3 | TGTGCCTCGTGCGGGGTCCCTGGTGAGGGTACTGAAGCTTTCTTT | CASCGVPGEGTEAFF
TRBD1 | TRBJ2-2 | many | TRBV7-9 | TGTGCCAGCAGCCAAGCCGGGACAGGGTTTACCGGGGAGCTGTTTTTT | CASSQAGTGFTGELFF
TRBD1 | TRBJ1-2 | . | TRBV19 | TGTGCCAGTAGTCCCAGATCAGACAGGGAGAATCGCTATGGCTACACCTTC | CASSPRSDRENRYGYTF
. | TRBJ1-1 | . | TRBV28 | TGTGCCAGTACACCCGGGGACACTGAAGCTTTCTTT | CASTPGDTEAFF
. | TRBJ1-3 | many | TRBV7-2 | TGTGCCAGCAGCTTAGGGCTGGCTTTCTCTGGAAACACCATATATTTT | CASSLGLAFSGNTIYF
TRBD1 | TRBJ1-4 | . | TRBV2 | TGTGCCAGCAGTGTGGACAGGCGAGCAACTAATGAAAAACTGTTTTTT | CASSVDRRATNEKLFF
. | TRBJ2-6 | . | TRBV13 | TGTGCCAGCAGCTCGACCCCTCTGGACGGAAGCTCTGGGGCCAACGTCCTGACTTTC | CASSSTPLDGSSGANVLTF
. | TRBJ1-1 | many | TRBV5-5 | TGTGCCAGCAGCTTGTTCGGGGGGGACACTGAAGCTTTCTTT | CASSLFGGDTEAFF
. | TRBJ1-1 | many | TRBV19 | TGTGCCAGTAGTGCCAGGGAGGCTTTCTTT | CASSAREAFF
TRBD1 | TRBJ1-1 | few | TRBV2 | TGTGCCATCCAGGCCTTAGACAGGGATGAAGCTTTCTTT | CAIQALDRDEAFF
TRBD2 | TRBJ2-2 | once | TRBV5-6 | TGTGCCAGCAGCTTATCCCCGGGACTAGCGGGAGGCCATCGAGACGGGGAGCTGTTTTTT | CASSLSPGLAGGHRDGELFF
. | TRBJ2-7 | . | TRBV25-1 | TGTGCCAGCGTTGTTGGGCTGGCTAGCGCTCCCTACGAGCAGTACTTC | CASVVGLASAPYEQYF
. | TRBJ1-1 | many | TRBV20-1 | TGCAGTGCTGCCTACAGCTGGAACACTGAAGCTTTCTTT | CSAAYSWNTEAFF
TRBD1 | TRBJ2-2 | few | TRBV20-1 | TGCAGTGCTAGGGACAGGGGAAGGGCCGGGGAGCTGTTTTTT | CSARDRGRAGELFF
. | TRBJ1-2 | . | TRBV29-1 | TGCAGCCCTACGGGTATGGACTATGGCTACACCTTC | CSPTGMDYGYTF
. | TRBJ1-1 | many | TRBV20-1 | TGCAGTGCTAAACAGACCATAATCATGAACACTGAAGCTTTCTTT | CSAKQTIIMNTEAFF
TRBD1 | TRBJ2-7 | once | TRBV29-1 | TGCAGCGTTCTGGGACAGGTCGAGCAGTACTTC | CSVLGQVEQYF
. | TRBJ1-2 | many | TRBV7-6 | TGTGCCAGCAGCTTAGCGTCAGGGGATGGCTACACCTTC | CASSLASGDGYTF
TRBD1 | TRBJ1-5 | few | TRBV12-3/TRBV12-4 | TGTGCCAGCAGCGGGACAGACTTTAGCAATCAGCCCCAGCATTTT | CASSGTDFSNQPQHF
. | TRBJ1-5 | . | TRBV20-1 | TGCAGTGCTAGAGAGGCGGGCAATCAGCCCCAGCATTTT | CSAREAGNQPQHF
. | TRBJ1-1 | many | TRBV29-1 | TGCAGCGCCGACAGCATGAACACTGAAGCTTTCTTT | CSADSMNTEAFF
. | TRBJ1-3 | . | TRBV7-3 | TGTGCCAGCAGCGTAGGGGGAATCACCATATATTTT | CASSVGGITIYF
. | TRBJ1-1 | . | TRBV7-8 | TGTGCCAGCAGCTTAGTTATAGGGAGAGGGACTGAAGCTTTCTTT | CASSLVIGRGTEAFF
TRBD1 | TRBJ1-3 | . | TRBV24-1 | TGTGCCAGCAGTTTACTGGGACAGGGGACTGGAAGCACCATATATTTT | CASSLLGQGTGSTIYF
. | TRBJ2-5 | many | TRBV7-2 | TGTGCCAGCAGCTTAGTTCTCCCGGACAAGGAGACCCAGTACTTC | CASSLVLPDKETQYF
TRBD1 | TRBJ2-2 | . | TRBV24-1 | TGTGCCTGGGACAGGCCCACGAACACCGGGGAGCTGTTTTTT | CAWDRPTNTGELFF
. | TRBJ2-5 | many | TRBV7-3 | TGTGCCAGCAGCTTTGCTGGGGGCGGGGAGACCCAGTACTTC | CASSFAGGGETQYF
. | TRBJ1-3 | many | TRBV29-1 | TGCAGCGTTGAAGATCCGGCAGGGGGAAACACCATATATTTT | CSVEDPAGGNTIYF
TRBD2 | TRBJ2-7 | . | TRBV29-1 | TGCAGCGTTGCCCTGGGACTAGCGGGGTACGAGCAGTACTTC | CSVALGLAGYEQYF
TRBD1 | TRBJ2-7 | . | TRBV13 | TGTGCCAGCAATCCGTCCCGACAGGGGTTACGCGACGAGCAGTACTTC | CASNPSRQGLRDEQYF
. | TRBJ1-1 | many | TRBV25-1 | TGTGCCAGCAGGGACTCGGTCCGGGGAGCTTTCTTT | CASRDSVRGAFF
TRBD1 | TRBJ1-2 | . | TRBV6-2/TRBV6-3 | TGTGCCAGCAGCTCTTGGGACAGGGGGTATTACGGCTACACCTTC | CASSSWDRGYYGYTF